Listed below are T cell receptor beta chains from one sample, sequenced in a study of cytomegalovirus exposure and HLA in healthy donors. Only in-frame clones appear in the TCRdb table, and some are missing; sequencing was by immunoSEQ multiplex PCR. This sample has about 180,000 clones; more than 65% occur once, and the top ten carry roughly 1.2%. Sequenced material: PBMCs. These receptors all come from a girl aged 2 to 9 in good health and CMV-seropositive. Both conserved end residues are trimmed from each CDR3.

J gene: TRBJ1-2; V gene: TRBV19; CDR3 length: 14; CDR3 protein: ASSRDSGALNYGYT
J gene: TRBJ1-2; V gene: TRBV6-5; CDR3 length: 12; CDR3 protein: ASSYRGSIYGYT
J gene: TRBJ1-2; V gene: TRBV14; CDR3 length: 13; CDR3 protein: ASSDGGQGMCGYT
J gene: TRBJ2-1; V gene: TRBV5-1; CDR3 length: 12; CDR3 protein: ASSLGTAYNEQF
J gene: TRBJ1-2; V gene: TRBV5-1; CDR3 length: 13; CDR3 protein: ASSFGGQGANGYT
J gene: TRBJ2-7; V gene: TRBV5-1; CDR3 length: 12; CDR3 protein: ASSPQGASYEQY
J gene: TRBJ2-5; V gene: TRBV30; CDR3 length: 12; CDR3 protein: AWSLQRELETQY
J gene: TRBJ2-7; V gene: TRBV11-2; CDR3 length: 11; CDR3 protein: ASSSGTGGEQY
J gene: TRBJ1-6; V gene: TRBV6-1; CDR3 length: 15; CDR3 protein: ASSERSTGIMHSPLH
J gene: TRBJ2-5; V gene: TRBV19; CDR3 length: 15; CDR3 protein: ASSIDSASGARETQY
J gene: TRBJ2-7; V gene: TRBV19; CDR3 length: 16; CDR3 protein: ASSIGTPGQAIPGEQY
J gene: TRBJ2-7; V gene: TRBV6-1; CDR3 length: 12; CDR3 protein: ASSEAYRTYEQY
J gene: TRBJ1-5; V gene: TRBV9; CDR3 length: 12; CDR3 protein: ASSPGGNNQPQH
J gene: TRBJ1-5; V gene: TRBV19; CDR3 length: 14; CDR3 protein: ASSPHRGQIDQPQH
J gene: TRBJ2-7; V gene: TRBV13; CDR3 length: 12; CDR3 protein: ASSPEGEVNEQY
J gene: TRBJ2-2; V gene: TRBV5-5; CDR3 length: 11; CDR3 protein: ASSSGGTGELF
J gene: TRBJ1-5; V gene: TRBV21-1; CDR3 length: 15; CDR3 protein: AGSQGRQGVSNQPQH
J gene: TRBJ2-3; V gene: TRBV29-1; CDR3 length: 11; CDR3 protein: SATRETLDTQY
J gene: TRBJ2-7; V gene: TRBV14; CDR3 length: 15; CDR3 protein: ASSQDPRHLKAHEQY
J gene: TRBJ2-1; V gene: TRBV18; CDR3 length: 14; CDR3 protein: ASSWRPTGGFDEQF
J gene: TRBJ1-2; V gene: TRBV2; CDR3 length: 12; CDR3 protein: ASSDYRALAGYT
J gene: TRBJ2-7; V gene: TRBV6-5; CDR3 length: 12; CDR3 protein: ASSYESGGYEQY